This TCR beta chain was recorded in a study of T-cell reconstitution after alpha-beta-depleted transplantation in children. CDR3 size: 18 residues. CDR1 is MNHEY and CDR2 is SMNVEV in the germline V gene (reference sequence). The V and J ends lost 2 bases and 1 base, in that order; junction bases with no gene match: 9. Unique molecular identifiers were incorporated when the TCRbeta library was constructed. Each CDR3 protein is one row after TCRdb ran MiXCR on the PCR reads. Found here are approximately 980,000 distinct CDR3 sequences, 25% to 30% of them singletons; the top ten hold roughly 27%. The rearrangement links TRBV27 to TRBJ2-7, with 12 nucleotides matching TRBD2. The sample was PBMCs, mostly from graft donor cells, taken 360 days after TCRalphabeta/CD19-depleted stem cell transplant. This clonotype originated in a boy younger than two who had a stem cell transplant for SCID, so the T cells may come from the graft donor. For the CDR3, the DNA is TGTGCCAGCAGTTTACCCCCTACTAGCGGGGGGAGGTCCTACGAGCAGTACTTC. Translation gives CASSLPPTSGGRSYEQYF.